The rows below give T cell receptor beta chains drawn from one sample of a study of T cell changes during pregnancy in multiple sclerosis. Sequencing was performed with immunoSEQ multiplex PCR; in TCRdb, only in-frame clones are kept and a portion is missing. The sample holds tens of thousands of clones, about 92% seen once. Sequences were derived from peripheral blood, sampled in the third trimester of pregnancy. These receptors all come from a female donor in good health, enrolled as a control in a pregnancy study. CDR3s include the opening cysteine and the closing phenylalanine or tryptophan. The D gene is left open where the match is weak. Expanded clones are given a class, and other clones once, few, many or no size at all.

TRBV4-1	TRBJ1-5	NA	NA	TGCGCCAGCAGCCTAACCGGGACAATAAGTCAGCCCCAGCATTTT	CASSLTGTISQPQHF
TRBV7-9	TRBJ1-2	NA	NA	TGTGCCAGCAGCTTAGGGGGGACACCCGATGGCTACACCTTC	CASSLGGTPDGYTF
TRBV10-1	TRBJ2-7	once	TRBD2	TGCGCCAGCAGTGAGTCAGCTAGCGGGGGGGTATCCTACGAGCAGTACTTC	CASSESASGGVSYEQYF
TRBV29-1	TRBJ2-7	NA	TRBD1	TGCAGCGTTAGGACAGGTGCCTACGAGCAGTACTTC	CSVRTGAYEQYF
TRBV6-5	TRBJ1-2	once	NA	TGTGCCAGCAGTTACTCCCGGGGTACTAACTATGGCTACACCTTC	CASSYSRGTNYGYTF
TRBV28	TRBJ2-2	NA	NA	TGTGCCAGCAGTTCACTATTAGCCGGGGAGCTGTTTTTT	CASSSLLAGELFF
TRBV5-3	TRBJ2-3	NA	NA	TGTGCCAGAGGTTGGAGGGAGAGCACAGATACGCAGTATTTT	CARGWRESTDTQYF
TRBV18	TRBJ2-1	NA	TRBD2	TGTGCCAGCTCACCACCGGGACTAGCGGGACCCAATGAGCAGTTCTTC	CASSPPGLAGPNEQFF
TRBV29-1	TRBJ2-5	NA	TRBD1	TGCAGCGGCGACAGGGCAGGAGGAGAGACCCAGTACTTC	CSGDRAGGETQYF
TRBV7-2	TRBJ1-1	NA	NA	TGTGCCAGCAGTAACCCGCGGGCATCCTTGAACACTGAAGCTTTCTTT	CASSNPRASLNTEAFF
TRBV5-1	TRBJ2-3	NA	TRBD2	TGCGCCAGCAGCTTGAATCGAGCGGGGGGCACAGATACGCAGTATTTT	CASSLNRAGGTDTQYF
TRBV27	TRBJ2-4	NA	TRBD1	TGTGCCAGCAGACGCCTAGGACAGGGAGCCAAAAACATTCAGTACTTC	CASRRLGQGAKNIQYF
TRBV11-2	TRBJ2-2	NA	TRBD1	TGTGCCAGCAGCTTTGATCGGGACAGGGGCGGCGGGACCGGGGAGCTGTTTTTT	CASSFDRDRGGGTGELFF
TRBV29-1	TRBJ2-2	once	TRBD2	TGCAGCGTTGGGTCAGCGGGAGCTAACACCGGGGAGCTGTTTTTT	CSVGSAGANTGELFF
TRBV4-1	TRBJ2-4	NA	TRBD2	TGCGCCAGCAGCCAAGTAAACAGGGGGAGAGGACTAGCGGGGGGGGTACGAAACATTCAGTACTTC	CASSQVNRGRGLAGGVRNIQYF
TRBV5-4	TRBJ2-1	once	TRBD1	TGTGCCAGCAGCTGGATTGACAGGGGGTGGGATGAGCAGTTCTTC	CASSWIDRGWDEQFF
TRBV11-3	TRBJ1-2	NA	NA	TGTGCCAGCAGCTTAGCCCCCCGCCAGTATGGCTACACCTTC	CASSLAPRQYGYTF
TRBV25-1	TRBJ2-6	NA	TRBD1	TGTGCCAGCAGTGATCGTATTTCAGGGGGCCCTGGGGCCAACGTCCTGACTTTC	CASSDRISGGPGANVLTF
TRBV6-6	TRBJ2-3	NA	TRBD2	TGTGCCAGCACTCTAGCGGGGGCAGATACGCAGTATTTT	CASTLAGADTQYF
TRBV10-1	TRBJ2-3	NA	NA	TGCGCCAGCAGTGAACAGGGCGGGACAGATACGCAGTATTTT	CASSEQGGTDTQYF
TRBV6-4	TRBJ2-7	NA	NA	TGTGCCAGCAGCAAAAAAGGGGTGGAGCAGTACTTC	CASSKKGVEQYF
TRBV7-9	TRBJ2-1	NA	TRBD2	TGTGCCAGCAGCCTAGCGGGAGCCGCGAATGAGCAGTTCTTC	CASSLAGAANEQFF
TRBV7-9	TRBJ2-1	NA	TRBD1	TGTGCCAGCAGCCCGAGAGACAGGGTGGGGAATGAGCAGTTCTTC	CASSPRDRVGNEQFF
TRBV12-5	TRBJ2-1	NA	TRBD1	TGTGCTAGTGGTTTGGGACAGGGTGAGCAGTTCTTC	CASGLGQGEQFF
TRBV13	TRBJ2-3	NA	TRBD1	TGTGCTAGCAGCCCCTCGACAGGGGGCTCCACAGATACGCAGTATTTT	CASSPSTGGSTDTQYF
TRBV9	TRBJ2-3	NA	NA	TGTGCCAGCAGCGTAGGAGAAGATACGCAGTATTTT	CASSVGEDTQYF
TRBV6-4	TRBJ2-5	NA	NA	TGTGCCAGCAGGGGGACACTTCAAGAGACCCAGTACTTC	CASRGTLQETQYF
TRBV6-4	TRBJ2-1	NA	TRBD1	TGTGCCAGCAGTGACGCCGGACAGGGTGTGGATGAGCAGTTCTTC	CASSDAGQGVDEQFF
TRBV19	TRBJ1-1	NA	NA	TGTGCCAGTAGTATAGATCCCAGGGGAGGGGCTTTCTTT	CASSIDPRGGAFF
TRBV18	TRBJ1-1	NA	NA	TGTGCCAGCTCACGGGGAGGGGGCACTGAAGCTTTCTTT	CASSRGGGTEAFF
TRBV29-1	TRBJ2-3	NA	TRBD1	TGCAGCGGACAGGGACAGGGTGTCAGAGATACGCAGTATTTT	CSGQGQGVRDTQYF
TRBV6-4	TRBJ2-3	medium-sized	TRBD2	TGTGCCAGCAGTGACTCGCGGGAGACAGATACGCAGTATTTT	CASSDSRETDTQYF
TRBV9	TRBJ1-2	NA	TRBD1	TGTGCCAGCAGCGGGGGACAGGGGACGGTTCCTAACTATGGCTACACCTTC	CASSGGQGTVPNYGYTF
TRBV7-6	TRBJ1-1	once	NA	TGTGCCAGCAGCCCCGGGGGGAACACTGAAGCTTTCTTT	CASSPGGNTEAFF
TRBV6-5	TRBJ1-3	NA	NA	TGTGCCAGCAGTTACTCGAGGGGGTCTGGAAACACCATATATTTT	CASSYSRGSGNTIYF
TRBV11-2	TRBJ2-5	NA	NA	TGTGCCAGCAGCTTAGGGGGCCCGCTGAGAGAGACCCAGTACTTC	CASSLGGPLRETQYF
TRBV7-9	TRBJ2-5	NA	TRBD2	TGTGCCAGCAGCCCCCTAGCGGGGGGAGGAGAGACCCAGTACTTC	CASSPLAGGGETQYF
TRBV27	TRBJ2-7	NA	TRBD1	TGTGCCAGCAAGGAGGGGACAGGGTGGAGGGAGCAGTACTTC	CASKEGTGWREQYF
TRBV5-6	TRBJ1-4	NA	TRBD1	TGTGCCAGCAGCTTGAGGACAGGGACTCAAAAACTGTTTTTT	CASSLRTGTQKLFF
TRBV5-4	TRBJ1-1	NA	TRBD1	TGTGCCAGCAGCAGGACAGGGGACTTTGAAGCTTTCTTT	CASSRTGDFEAFF
TRBV7-3	TRBJ2-3	NA	NA	TGTGCCAGCAGCTTAGGGGCGGTTAGCACAGATACGCAGTATTTT	CASSLGAVSTDTQYF
TRBV4-1	TRBJ2-3	NA	TRBD2	TGCGCCAGCAGCCACTTGACTAGCGGGGGACTAAGCACAGATACGCAGTATTTT	CASSHLTSGGLSTDTQYF
TRBV28	TRBJ2-1	NA	TRBD2	TGTGCCAGCAGTTTAGGGGGGGGCGGGAGGAGCAACAATGAGCAGTTCTTC	CASSLGGGGRSNNEQFF
TRBV15	TRBJ2-5	NA	TRBD2	TGTGCCACCAGCAGAGTACTAGCGGGATACGGGAAAGAGACCCAGTACTTC	CATSRVLAGYGKETQYF
TRBV25-1	TRBJ1-6	NA	NA	TGTGCCAGCAGTGGTCCGGGGGGCTCACCCCTCCACTTT	CASSGPGGSPLHF
TRBV4-1	TRBJ2-3	NA	NA	TGCGCCAGCAGCCAAGATGGCGGTGGCACAGATACGCAGTATTTT	CASSQDGGGTDTQYF
TRBV29-1	TRBJ2-3	NA	NA	TGCAGCGCCGAGGGGGGGCACTTGTCAGATACGCAGTATTTT	CSAEGGHLSDTQYF
TRBV30	TRBJ2-3	NA	NA	TGTGCCTGGTCTGAGGCGGGAATGCCGTATTTT	CAWSEAGMPYF
TRBV5-1	TRBJ1-4	NA	TRBD1	TGCGCCAGCAGGAACAGGGGGATCGATGAAAAACTGTTTTTT	CASRNRGIDEKLFF
TRBV7-2	TRBJ1-4	NA	NA	TGTGCCAGCAGCTTAGGAGCAAGCCTAGCTGCAAAACTGTTTTTT	CASSLGASLAAKLFF
TRBV7-9	TRBJ2-1	NA	TRBD1	TGTGCCAGCAGCTTACGAACAGGGGGCTTAGGAGACAATGAGCAGTTCTTC	CASSLRTGGLGDNEQFF
TRBV19	TRBJ2-7	NA	TRBD2	TGTGCCAGTAGTAGCGGGAGGGCGTACGAGCAGTACTTC	CASSSGRAYEQYF
TRBV11-2	TRBJ2-3	NA	NA	TGTGCCAGCATTGGGGGCCCCACAGATACGCAGTATTTT	CASIGGPTDTQYF
TRBV28	TRBJ1-6	NA	NA	TGTGCCAGCCTCGGGGGGAGTCCCTCCTATAATTCACCCCTCCACTTT	CASLGGSPSYNSPLHF
TRBV19	TRBJ2-5	NA	TRBD2	TGTGCCAGTAGTATTGCGGGGGGCGAGGAGACCCAGTACTTC	CASSIAGGEETQYF
TRBV9	TRBJ2-4	NA	TRBD2	TGTGCCAGCAGCGTAGGAGCGGGGCTAGCCCAAAACATTCAGTACTTC	CASSVGAGLAQNIQYF
TRBV28	TRBJ2-2	NA	NA	TGTGCCAGCAGTTTGTTGGCCGGGGGGCAAAACACCGGGGAGCTGTTTTTT	CASSLLAGGQNTGELFF
TRBV28	TRBJ1-5	NA	NA	TGTGCCAGCGGTAGATTCGGGCGCTTGGGCGGGCAGCCCCAGCATTTT	CASGRFGRLGGQPQHF
TRBV19	TRBJ2-1	NA	NA	TGTGCCAGTAGTATCAGGGTCAGCTCCTACAATGAGCAGTTCTTC	CASSIRVSSYNEQFF